This passage covers 22 T cell receptor beta chains from one sample sequenced in a study of T cell responses to AZD1222 COVID-19 vaccine. The assay was immunoSEQ multiplex PCR, and TCRdb's table has in-frame clones only and misses some. The sample lists approximately 170,000 clones, 75% to 90% seen once, with approximately 6.9% in the top ten. The sample here was peripheral blood, taken on day 0 of AZD1222 vaccination. The receptors were sampled from an adult in good health.

In this sample, this clone turned up once. The rearrangement uses TRBV9 and TRBJ1-3; 9 bases align to TRBD1. Trimming at V came to 2 bases and at J to 1 base, leaving 1 base not matched to a gene. Germline CDR1 and CDR2: SGDLS and YYNGEE. This CDR3 region has 15 residues. CDR3 nucleotides: TGTGCCAGCAGCGTGGGGACAGGGTCTGGAAACACCATATATTTT. This encodes CASSVGTGSGNTIYF.

This chain joins TRBV2 and TRBJ1-4, with D tentatively TRBD1 (5 bases). The germline V gene has CDR1 SNHLY and CDR2 FYNNEI. The CDR3 sequence is 14 residues long. V was cut by 5 bases and J by 7 bases, with 14 bases left in between. CDR3 protein: CASSTQAGGEKLFF. The CDR3 DNA is TGTGCCAGCAGTACCCAGGCGGGGGGTGAAAAACTGTTTTTT. Combining the CDR3 with reference TRBV2 and TRBJ1-4 gives the whole variable domain EPEVTQTPSHQVTQMGQEVILRCVPISNHLYFYWYRQILGQKVEFLVSFYNNEISEKSEIFDDQFSVERPDGSNFTLKIRSTKLEDSAMYFCASSTQAGGEKLFFGSGTQLSVL.

This chain joins TRBV7-2 and TRBJ2-5; D is undetermined. The CDR3 is 13 residues long. Germline CDR1 and CDR2: SGHTA and FQGNSA. V lost 2 bases and J 2 bases, leaving 6 bases between the germline ends. Written as DNA, the CDR3 is TGTGCCAGCAGCTTAATGAGGCAAGAGACCCAGTACTTC. It encodes CASSLMRQETQYF.

The rearrangement uses TRBV6-6 and TRBJ2-2; no definite D call. The CDR3 runs to 12 residues. From germline, CDR1 is MNHNY and CDR2 SVGAGI (reference sequence). Trimming took 5 bases from V and 6 from J, leaving 7 bases between them. In DNA form, the CDR3 reads TGTGCCAGCAGTCCCCGGTCCGGGGAGCTGTTTTTT. Its translation is CASSPRSGELFF.

This sequence joins TRBV3-1 (or the pseudogene TRBV3-2) and TRBJ2-7; D may be TRBD2 (5 bases). Trimming cost V 5 bases and J 2 bases, with 19 bases left between them. Germline loops: CDR1 LGHDT, CDR2 YNNKEL (reference sequence). This CDR3 has 16 residues. The CDR3 loop reads CASSSGVRVMTYEQYF. As DNA, the CDR3 is TGTGCCAGCAGCTCCGGGGTTCGGGTTATGACCTACGAGCAGTACTTC.

The chain recombines TRBV6-6 with TRBJ1-1; D gene ambiguous. CDR1 is MNHNY and CDR2 is SVGAGI in the germline V gene (reference sequence). V was clipped by 0 bases and J by 1 base, with 12 bases between them. This CDR3 spans 16 amino acids. Written as DNA, the CDR3 is TGTGCCAGCAGTTACTCATTGAATCCGGCGAACACTGAAGCTTTCTTT. Translated, it gives CASSYSLNPANTEAFF.

This clone was found once. The V call is TRBV19, the J call TRBJ2-5, with 9 bases lining up with TRBD2. CDR3 size: 15 residues. The V gene end was trimmed by 6 bases and the J gene end by 3 bases; junction bases not matched to a gene: 8. From germline, CDR1 is LNHDA and CDR2 SQIVND (reference sequence). The DNA for the CDR3 is TGTGCCAGTAGCCCTGGGGTAGCGGGGGAAGAGACCCAGTACTTC. Translating it yields CASSPGVAGEETQYF.

This clone has only a few counts. V usage is TRBV21-1 and J usage is TRBJ1-5. TRBV21-1 is a pseudogene. CDR3 length: 17 amino acids. The CDR3 reads CASSKVGGRGSNQPQHF. The CDR3 DNA sequence: TGTGCCAGCAGCAAAGTTGGGGGCCGGGGGAGCAATCAGCCCCAGCATTTT.

V and J are TRBV14 and TRBJ2-3; no firm D call. V was shortened by 0 bases and J by 5 bases, with 12 bases between the two germline ends. CDR1 SGHDN and CDR2 FVKESK come from the germline V gene. The CDR3 totals 15 residues. Here the CDR3 DNA reads TGTGCCAGCAGCCAAGAAGGGCGGCTAGGAGATACGCAGTATTTT. Protein product: CASSQEGRLGDTQYF.

The CDR3 loop is CARRATGMLINQPQHF. CDR3 DNA sequence: TGTGCCAGAAGGGCTACAGGGATGTTGATCAATCAGCCCCAGCATTTT. The gene calls are TRBV5-3 and TRBJ1-5; D is possibly TRBD1 (6 bases). TRBV5-3 is noted as an ORF with a role that remains uncertain. The CDR3 runs to 16 residues. Deletions cut 5 bases from V and 3 bases from J, with 18 bases between.

The CDR3 DNA is TGCGCCAGCAGTGAATTTAATGAGCAGTTCTTC. Its protein is CASSEFNEQFF. The V gene is TRBV10-1, the J gene TRBJ2-1; D not certain. CDR3 length: 11 amino acids. V was cut by 3 bases and J by 7 bases, with 4 bases left in between. Germline lookup yields CDR1 WNHNN and CDR2 SYGVQD (reference sequence).

This clone was picked up one time. In nucleotides, the CDR3 is TGTGCCAGCAGTTATGCCCCGAACCAGGACAACTGGGGCTATGGCTACACCTTC. It specifies CASSYAPNQDNWGYGYTF. This chain connects TRBV6-2 or TRBV6-3 to TRBJ1-2; a possible D gene is TRBD1 (5 bases). CDR1 is MNHEY and CDR2 is SVGEGT in the germline V gene. Between the trimmed V and J ends, which lost 3 bases and 4 bases, there was a span of 24 bases. This CDR3 is 18 amino acids long.

The V and J genes are TRBV3-1 (or the pseudogene TRBV3-2) and TRBJ2-7; D is possibly TRBD1 or TRBD2 (5 bases each). Trimming removed 0 bases at V and 4 bases at J, with 10 bases between. The CDR3 runs to 14 residues. CDR1 is LGHDT, CDR2 YNNKEL, per germline (reference sequence). This chain's CDR3 is CASSQEGREYEQYF. The CDR3, as DNA: TGTGCCAGCAGCCAAGAAGGCAGGGAGTACGAGCAGTACTTC.

The chain uses TRBV11-3 and TRBJ2-5; TRBD1 is a possible D gene (6 bases). Looked up from germline, CDR1 is SGHNT and CDR2 is YENEEA. Deletions cut 5 bases from V and 3 bases from J, with 19 bases between. This CDR3 comprises 16 residues. The CDR3 region has the DNA TGTGCCAGCAGCCCAGGGGTACGGGTCCGGGAAGAGACCCAGTACTTC. As protein: CASSPGVRVREETQYF.

In this sample, this clone turned up once. J is TRBJ2-7 and V is TRBV23-1; no firm D call. TRBV23-1 is an ORF; its function is uncertain. The CDR3 extends over 12 amino acids. V lost 10 bases to trimming and J lost 2 bases, with 12 bases between them. The CDR3: CANLDDPYEQYV. In nucleotides, the CDR3 is TGCGCCAATTTGGACGACCCCTACGAGCAGTACGTC.

This clone came up once. V and J are TRBV6-6 and TRBJ2-2; no reliable D call. Germline V gives CDR1 MNHNY, CDR2 SVGAGI (reference sequence). Trimming shortened V by 2 bases and J by 7 bases, and 5 bases separated the two germline ends. The CDR3 consists of 12 residues. CDR3 DNA sequence: TGTGCCAGCAGTTACGGGTTCGGGGAGCTGTTTTTT. It translates to CASSYGFGELFF.

The chain is built from TRBV7-8 and TRBJ1-5, with D perhaps TRBD1 (5 bases). V dropped 1 base and J dropped 3 bases, with 7 bases sitting between them. This CDR3 has 14 residues. The germline gives CDR1 SGHVS, CDR2 FQNEAQ. The CDR3 DNA follows: TGTGCCAGCAGCTTAGTTGGGGCCAATCAGCCCCAGCATTTT. As protein: CASSLVGANQPQHF.

The chain uses TRBV29-1 and TRBJ1-3; D is unresolved. The CDR3 contains 13 residues. Between the trimmed V and J ends, which lost 8 bases and 4 bases, there was a span of 15 bases. Germline values: CDR1 SQVTM, CDR2 ANQGSEA. In DNA form, the CDR3 reads TGCAGCATCCGGGTTCCGACGGGAAACACCATATATTTT. Translated, it gives CSIRVPTGNTIYF.

V and J are TRBV27 and TRBJ1-1; TRBD1 matches 7 bases. The CDR3 is made up of 15 amino acids. V was pared by 5 bases and J by 5 bases, with 11 bases of the junction left unmatched. Germline V gene sequence: CDR1 MNHEY, CDR2 SMNVEV (reference sequence). The CDR3 nucleotides are TGTGCCAGCAGTGGGTCAACAGGGGCCGGAACTGAAGCTTTCTTT. It is translated as CASSGSTGAGTEAFF.

In this sample, this clone turned up once. V usage is TRBV19 and J usage is TRBJ1-5; D is perhaps TRBD1 (5 bases). The CDR3 runs to 14 residues. CDR1 is LNHDA, CDR2 SQIVND, per germline (reference sequence). V lost 6 bases to trimming and J lost 4 bases, with 13 bases between them. CDR3 in amino acids: CASSPGGGNQPQHF. In nucleotides, the CDR3 is TGTGCCAGTAGCCCGGGGGGGGGAAATCAGCCCCAGCATTTT. The full variable domain, with the rest looked up from reference TRBV19 and TRBJ1-5, is DGGITQSPKYLFRKEGQNVTLSCEQNLNHDAMYWYRQDPGQGLRLIYYSQIVNDFQKGDIAEGYSVSREKKESFPLTVTSAQKNPTAFYLCASSPGGGNQPQHFGDGTRLSIL.

The genes are TRBV28 and TRBJ2-7, with D perhaps TRBD1 (5 bases). Trimming removed 2 bases from V and 4 bases from J, with 15 bases in between. This CDR3 spans 15 amino acids. Germline CDR1 reads MDHEN; CDR2 reads SYDVKM. CDR3 amino acids: CASSLQGPVSYEQYF. DNA for the CDR3: TGTGCCAGCAGTTTACAGGGCCCCGTTTCTTACGAGCAGTACTTC.

This clone appeared a few times. The rearrangement joins TRBV5-6 to TRBJ2-3, with 10 bases identical to TRBD2. Trimming removed 2 bases from V and 7 bases from J; junction bases left unmatched: 16. The germline CDR1 and CDR2 sequences are SGHDT and YYEEEE. The CDR3 extends over 18 amino acids. CDR3 in DNA: TGTGCCAGCAGCTTATTAGGGTTCCTAGCGGGGGCCCAAAATACGCAGTATTTT. Protein: CASSLLGFLAGAQNTQYF.